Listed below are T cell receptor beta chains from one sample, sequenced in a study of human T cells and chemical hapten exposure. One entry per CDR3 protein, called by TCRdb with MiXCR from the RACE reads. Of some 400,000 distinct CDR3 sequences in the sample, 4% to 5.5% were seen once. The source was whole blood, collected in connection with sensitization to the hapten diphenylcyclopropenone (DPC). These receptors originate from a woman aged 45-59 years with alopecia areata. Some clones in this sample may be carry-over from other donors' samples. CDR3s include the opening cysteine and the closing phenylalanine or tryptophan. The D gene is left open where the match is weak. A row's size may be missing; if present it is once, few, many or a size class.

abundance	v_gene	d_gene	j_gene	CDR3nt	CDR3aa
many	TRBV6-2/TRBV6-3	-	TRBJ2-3	TGTGCCAGCAGTTACGGGCTAGACACAGATACGCAGTATTTT	CASSYGLDTDTQYF
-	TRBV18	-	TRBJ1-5	TGTGCCAGCTCACCGGCACAACAGGGTAGCAATCAGCCCCAGCATTTT	CASSPAQQGSNQPQHF
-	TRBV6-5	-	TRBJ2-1	TGTGCCAGCAGTGGAAGGGTCAATGAGCAGTTCTTC	CASSGRVNEQFF
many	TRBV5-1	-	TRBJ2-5	TGCGCCAGCAGCCGGGACAAGAAGACCCAGTACTTC	CASSRDKKTQYF
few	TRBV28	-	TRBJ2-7	TGTGCCAGCAGTTATGGGGCGAACTACGAGCAGTACTTC	CASSYGANYEQYF
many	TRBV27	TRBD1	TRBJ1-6	TGTGCCAGCAGTTTTGAAACCGGGACAGCTAATTCACCCCTCCACTTT	CASSFETGTANSPLHF
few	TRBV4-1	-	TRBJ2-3	TGCGCCAGCAGCCAAGTGATACTTCAAGATACGCAGTATTTT	CASSQVILQDTQYF
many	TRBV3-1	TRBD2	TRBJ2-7	TGTGCCAGCAGCCAAGAAGGTAGGGGAGGGAAGTACTACGAGCAGTACTTC	CASSQEGRGGKYYEQYF
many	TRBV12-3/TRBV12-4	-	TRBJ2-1	TGTGCCAGCAGTTTAGGATATCGAGCACCGGAGTTCTTC	CASSLGYRAPEFF
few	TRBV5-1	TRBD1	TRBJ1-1	TGCGCCAGCAGCTCTGATGGACAGGGTAACACTGAAGCTTTCTTT	CASSSDGQGNTEAFF
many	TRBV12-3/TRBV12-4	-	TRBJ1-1	TGTGCCAGCAGTTTATCGGCAGGGAGTAGCACTGAAGCTTTCTTT	CASSLSAGSSTEAFF
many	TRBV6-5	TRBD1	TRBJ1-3	TGTGCCAGCAGCCCGGGACAGGGCTCTGGAAACACCATATATTTT	CASSPGQGSGNTIYF
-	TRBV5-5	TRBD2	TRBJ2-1	TGTGCCAGCAGCTCCTCCAGGACTAGCGGGGGGGTACCCTACAATGAGCAGTTCTTC	CASSSSRTSGGVPYNEQFF
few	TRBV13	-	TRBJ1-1	TGTGCCAGCAGCCGAAGAGGGTACACTGAAGCTTTCTTT	CASSRRGYTEAFF
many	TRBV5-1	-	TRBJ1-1	TGCGCCAGCAGCTTGTCCAGCCTGGGCACTGAAGCTTTCTTT	CASSLSSLGTEAFF